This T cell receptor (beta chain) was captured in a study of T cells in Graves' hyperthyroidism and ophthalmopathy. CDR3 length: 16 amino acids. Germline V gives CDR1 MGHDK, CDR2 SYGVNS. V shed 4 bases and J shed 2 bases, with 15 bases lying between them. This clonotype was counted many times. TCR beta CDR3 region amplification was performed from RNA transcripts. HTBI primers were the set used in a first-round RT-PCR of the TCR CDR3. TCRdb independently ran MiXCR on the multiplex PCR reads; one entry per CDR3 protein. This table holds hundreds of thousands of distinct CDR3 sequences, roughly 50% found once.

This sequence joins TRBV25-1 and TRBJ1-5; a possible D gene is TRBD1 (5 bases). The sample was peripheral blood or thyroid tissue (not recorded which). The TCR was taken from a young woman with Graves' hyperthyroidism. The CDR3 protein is CASSGTDRDGNQPQHF. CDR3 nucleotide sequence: TGTGCCAGCAGTGGGACCGACCGGGACGGCAATCAGCCCCAGCATTTT.